The 30 T cell receptor beta chains below all came from one sample that was sequenced in a study of T cells in Graves' hyperthyroidism and ophthalmopathy. The source material, RNA transcripts, was used to amplify TCR beta CDR3 regions. Carried out on the TCR CDR3, a first-round RT-PCR used the HTBI primer set. One entry per CDR3 protein, called by TCRdb with MiXCR from the multiplex PCR reads. This sample carries about 320,000 distinct CDR3 sequences, around 16% of them seen once, and the ten largest clones take 33%. What was sequenced was blood. These receptors all come from a man aged 25 to 40 with Graves' hyperthyroidism.

This clonotype was seen only a few times. The genes are TRBV4-2 and TRBJ2-3, with D perhaps assigned TRBD1 or TRBD2 (5 bases each). V lost 0 bases and J 6 bases, leaving 16 bases between the germline ends. The CDR3 totals 16 residues. Germline lookup yields CDR1 LGHNA and CDR2 YNFKEQ. The CDR3 protein is CASSQEWDAAADTQYF. The CDR3 DNA follows: TGTGCCAGCAGCCAAGAATGGGACGCGGCCGCGGATACGCAGTATTTT.

The V call is TRBV9, the J call TRBJ2-3; the match to TRBD1 covers 9 bases. The V segment lost 5 bases and the J segment 5 bases; nucleotides outside the gene matches: 12. The germline V gene has CDR1 SGDLS and CDR2 YYNGEE. This CDR3 has 16 residues. The chain's CDR3 is CASRKGGQGTGDTQYF. In DNA form, the CDR3 reads TGTGCCAGCAGAAAGGGGGGACAGGGAACAGGAGATACGCAGTATTTT.

This clonotype was counted a few times. The V call is TRBV19, the J call TRBJ1-3, with TRBD1 matching over 7 bases. In germline, CDR1 is LNHDA, CDR2 SQIVND (reference sequence). CDR3 size: 16 residues. The V and J ends lost 6 bases and 2 bases, in that order; junction bases with no gene match: 10. The CDR3 loop is CASSGTVEPPGNTIYF. The CDR3 DNA is TGTGCCAGTAGCGGGACAGTTGAACCCCCTGGAAACACCATATATTTT.

The sample holds many counts of this clonotype. The J gene is TRBJ1-6, the V gene TRBV20-1, with D perhaps matching TRBD1 (6 bases). Germline CDR1 DFQATT, CDR2 SNEGSKA (reference sequence). Trimming cost V 4 bases and J 9 bases, with 19 bases left between them. The CDR3 spans 15 residues. The CDR3 sequence is CSAKTIGGAGSPLHF. The CDR3 bases are TGCAGTGCTAAGACCATAGGGGGGGCTGGTTCACCCCTCCACTTT.

This clonotype showed up many times. V gene TRBV6-2 or TRBV6-3 combines with J gene TRBJ1-1; D not resolved. The CDR3 length is 15 residues. The germline V and J ends were trimmed by 6 bases and 1 base, with 15 bases remaining between them. Germline V gives CDR1 MNHEY, CDR2 SVGEGT. The CDR3 region has the DNA TGTGCCAGCAGAAGGACTGACCGTGGGAACACTGAAGCTTTCTTT. Translation gives CASRRTDRGNTEAFF.

The chain links TRBV12-3 or TRBV12-4 to TRBJ1-5, with unresolved D. CDR3 length: 16 residues. Trimming removed 7 bases at V and 1 base at J, with 17 bases between. The CDR3 reads CASTYVVSGSNQPQHF. The CDR3 DNA reads as TGTGCCAGCACCTACGTGGTCAGCGGGAGCAATCAGCCCCAGCATTTT.

The V and J genes are TRBV18 and TRBJ1-4; perhaps TRBD1 as D (6 bases). The germline V and J ends were trimmed by 3 bases and 8 bases, with 13 bases remaining between them. Germline assignment: CDR1 KGHSH and CDR2 LQKENI. This CDR3 has 14 residues. The DNA for the CDR3 is TGTGCCAGCTCACCGGGGGCCTGGTTGGAAAAACTGTTTTTT. Translated: CASSPGAWLEKLFF. Together with reference TRBV18 and TRBJ1-4, the CDR3 gives the full variable domain: NAGVMQNPRHLVRRRGQEARLRCSPMKGHSHVYWYRQLPEEGLKFMVYLQKENIIDESGMPKERFSAEFPKEGPSILRIQQVVRGDSAAYFCASSPGAWLEKLFFGSGTQLSVL.

This clonotype was seen many times. This chain connects TRBV12-3 or TRBV12-4 to TRBJ2-1; 8 bases align to TRBD1. The CDR3 has 15 amino acids. V lost 10 bases, J lost 4 bases, and 12 bases stayed unmatched. In nucleotides, the CDR3 is TGTGCCATCACAAGCCCGACAGGGGAATACAATGAGCAGTTCTTC. It encodes CAITSPTGEYNEQFF.

This clonotype showed up many times. The chain links TRBV11-2 to TRBJ2-5; D not resolved. This CDR3 comprises 15 residues. The germline CDR1 and CDR2 sequences are SGHAT and FQNNGV. V dropped 2 bases and J dropped 0 bases, with 10 bases sitting between them. The CDR3 DNA is TGTGCCAGCAGCTTACATCCAGGCTACCAAGAGACCCAGTACTTC. Translation gives CASSLHPGYQETQYF.

In this sample, this clonotype turned up many times. This rearrangement joins TRBV27 to TRBJ2-7; TRBD1 aligns across 7 bases. The CDR3 runs 15 residues. Germline assignment: CDR1 MNHEY and CDR2 SMNVEV (reference sequence). V was clipped by 4 bases and J by 5 bases; unmatched bases: 11. CDR3 coding DNA: TGTGCCAGCAGTTCTTCCGACAGGGTAGTCCACGAGCAGTACTTC. Translation: CASSSSDRVVHEQYF.

This clonotype has at least ten counts. The chain uses TRBV18 and TRBJ1-2, with no clear D. The CDR3 length is 16 residues. V was cut by 2 bases and J by 4 bases, with 17 bases left in between. Germline assignment: CDR1 KGHSH and CDR2 LQKENI. The CDR3 protein is CASSPSRSGLSYGYTF. The CDR3 DNA follows: TGTGCCAGCTCACCAAGTAGATCCGGGTTAAGCTATGGCTACACCTTC.

This clonotype was recorded at least ten times. This chain links TRBV2 with TRBJ2-7, with 9 bases fitting TRBD1. The junction had 9 bases not matched to a gene; V was cut back by 6 bases and J by 3 bases. CDR3 length: 15 amino acids. CDR1 is SNHLY, CDR2 FYNNEI, per germline. The DNA for the CDR3 is TGTGCCAGCAGAGCGGGACAGGGAAGAATCTACGAGCAGTACTTC. Amino acids: CASRAGQGRIYEQYF.

The J gene is TRBJ1-3, the V gene TRBV7-8; D remains ambiguous. Germline assignment: CDR1 SGHVS and CDR2 FQNEAQ. The V end was cut by 5 bases, the J end by 2 bases, with 10 bases between. This CDR3 contains 14 residues. CDR3 amino acids: CASSAGSAGNTIYF. The CDR3 region has the DNA TGTGCCAGCAGCGCGGGGAGTGCTGGAAACACCATATATTTT. The variable domain in full, completed from reference TRBV7-8 and TRBJ1-3, reads GAGVSQSPRYKVAKRGQDVALRCDPISGHVSLFWYQQALGQGPEFLTYFQNEAQLDKSGLPSDRFFAERPEGSVSTLKIQRTQQEDSAVYLCASSAGSAGNTIYFGEGSWLTVV.

The chain joins TRBV19 to TRBJ1-2; D remains ambiguous. CDR3 length: 14 residues. Trimming pared 7 bases from V and 7 bases from J, leaving 19 bases between. Germline CDR1 is LNHDA and CDR2 is SQIVND (reference sequence). The CDR3: CASMVMEGPSGYTF. CDR3 DNA: TGTGCCAGTATGGTGATGGAAGGGCCCAGTGGCTACACCTTC. The variable domain in full, completed from reference TRBV19 and TRBJ1-2, reads DGGITQSPKYLFRKEGQNVTLSCEQNLNHDAMYWYRQDPGQGLRLIYYSQIVNDFQKGDIAEGYSVSREKKESFPLTVTSAQKNPTAFYLCASMVMEGPSGYTFGSGTRLTVV.

In regard to this clonotype: A read error may explain this, as a much larger clone is one base away. The chain is built from TRBV6-1 and TRBJ1-5; a weak D match, TRBD1 (5 bases). Germline CDR1 and CDR2: MNHNS and SASEGT. The CDR3 sequence is 15 residues long. The CDR3: CATTSGGFGGQPLHF. CDR3 coding DNA: TGTGCCACCACGAGTGGGGGTTTTGGGGGTCAGCCCCTGCATTTT.

Many counts were recorded for this clonotype. The chain couples TRBV2 to TRBJ2-1; D gene ambiguous. Germline-derived CDR1 and CDR2 are SNHLY and FYNNEI. V was cut by 1 base and J by 3 bases, with 4 bases left in between. This CDR3 has 13 amino acids. In nucleotides, the CDR3 is TGTGCCAGCAGTGAAGAGGTCTACAATGAGCAGTTCTTC. Translating gives CASSEEVYNEQFF.

This chain links TRBV9 with TRBJ2-2, with TRBD2 matching over 8 bases. Per the germline V gene, CDR1 is SGDLS and CDR2 is YYNGEE. The J segment lost 3 bases and the V segment lost 4 bases, leaving 20 bases of the junction unmatched. The CDR3 runs 20 residues. The DNA of the CDR3 is TGTGCCAGCAGCCCTCAAAAGCGGGAGAGCGGCAGGAGGGACACCGGGGAGCTGTTTTTT. Its protein product is CASSPQKRESGRRDTGELFF.

The rearrangement uses TRBV7-2 and TRBJ1-4; 7 bases match TRBD1. V was pared by 5 bases and J by 10 bases, with 10 bases of the junction left unmatched. The CDR3 totals 14 residues. CDR1 is SGHTA, CDR2 FQGNSA, per germline. Here the CDR3 reads CASSINTGEGKLFF. CDR3 in DNA: TGTGCCAGCAGCATAAATACAGGGGAGGGAAAACTGTTTTTT.

The table lists this clonotype with a few counts. V is TRBV9 and J is TRBJ2-4, with TRBD1 matching 10 bases. The germline V gene encodes CDR1 SGDLS and CDR2 YYNGEE. V shed 3 bases and J 9 bases; nucleotides not matched to a gene: 6. The CDR3 has 14 amino acids. The CDR3 sequence: CASSAGTGVSIQYF. CDR3 DNA sequence: TGTGCCAGCAGCGCAGGGACAGGGGTTAGCATTCAGTACTTC.

The V and J genes are TRBV29-1 and TRBJ2-2, with D perhaps matching TRBD2 (5 bases). The V gene's germline CDR1 is SQVTM and CDR2 ANQGSEA. Trimming left V 8 bases short and J 5 bases short, with 18 bases between. This CDR3 is built from 14 residues. The CDR3 DNA is TGCAGCTGCGAAGAAGGGAGAGATACCGGGGAGCTGTTTTTT. Protein product: CSCEEGRDTGELFF.

This clonotype was counted between two and nine times. The chain couples TRBV5-4 to TRBJ1-1; D possibly corresponds to TRBD1 (6 bases). Deletions cut 1 base from V and 5 bases from J, with 18 bases between. The CDR3 sequence is 16 residues long. Germline CDR1 SGHNT, CDR2 YYREEE (reference sequence). CDR3 DNA sequence: TGTGCCAGCAGCTTGTGGTGGGAGGGGGGGGCGACTGAAGCTTTCTTT. It encodes CASSLWWEGGATEAFF.

This clonotype has a count of ten or more. The chain recombines TRBV28 with TRBJ2-3; D is perhaps TRBD2 (5 bases). CDR1 MDHEN and CDR2 SYDVKM come from the germline V gene. Trimming removed 3 bases at V and 5 bases at J, with 15 bases between. The CDR3 is 15 amino acids. In DNA form, the CDR3 reads TGTGCCAGCAGTTTTACTGACCCCGAGGGAGATACGCAGTATTTT. The encoded protein is CASSFTDPEGDTQYF.

This clonotype turned up a few times. The chain uses TRBV6-1 and TRBJ2-7; no firm D call. The germline gives CDR1 MNHNS, CDR2 SASEGT. V was pared by 1 base and J by 6 bases, with 7 bases between. This CDR3 has 12 residues. This chain's CDR3 is CASSEGRVEQYF. The CDR3 nucleotides are TGTGCCAGCAGTGAAGGTCGGGTCGAGCAGTACTTC.

The chain is built from TRBV20-1 and TRBJ2-5; D gene uncertain. CDR1 and CDR2 (germline): DFQATT, SNEGSKA (reference sequence). V lost 2 bases to trimming and J lost 1 base, with 17 bases between them. CDR3 size: 16 residues. CDR3 protein: CSARLERSGFQETQYF. DNA of the CDR3: TGCAGTGCTAGACTAGAGAGGTCAGGTTTCCAAGAGACCCAGTACTTC.

This chain joins TRBV5-4 and TRBJ1-1; D is possibly TRBD1 (5 bases). The V end was cut by 4 bases, the J end by 4 bases, with 20 bases between. This CDR3 region has 16 residues. CDR1 SGHNT and CDR2 YYREEE come from the germline V gene (reference sequence). CDR3 amino acids: CASSRAGGTLSTEAFF. CDR3 in DNA: TGTGCCAGCAGCCGTGCGGGGGGGACCTTGAGCACTGAAGCTTTCTTT.

This clonotype was observed at least ten times. For the CDR3, the DNA is TGTGCCAGCAGCCGACAGAACTACGAGCAGTACTTC. This gives the protein CASSRQNYEQYF. The gene calls are TRBV7-9 and TRBJ2-7; the D gene is possibly TRBD1 (5 bases). The CDR3 loop spans 12 amino acids. The V gene's germline CDR1 is SEHNR and CDR2 FQNEAQ (reference sequence). The V end lost 5 bases, the J end lost 3 bases, and 8 bases lay between the germline ends.

This clonotype was observed a few times. The J gene is TRBJ1-1, the V gene TRBV9; D is unclear. The CDR3 loop spans 14 amino acids. Germline CDR1 SGDLS, CDR2 YYNGEE. V lost 0 bases and J 7 bases, leaving 13 bases between the germline ends. CDR3 in amino acids: CASSVVSIGVEAFF. The CDR3 nucleotides are TGTGCCAGCAGCGTAGTATCTATCGGGGTTGAAGCTTTCTTT.

This clonotype was seen a few times. The chain is built from TRBV5-6 and TRBJ1-5; possibly TRBD1 for D (5 bases). V shed 7 bases and J shed 6 bases, with 11 bases lying between them. Germline loops: CDR1 SGHDT, CDR2 YYEEEE. The CDR3 is made up of 12 amino acids. The CDR3 protein is CASARGSQPQHF. The CDR3, as DNA: TGTGCCAGCGCGCGGGGCTCTCAGCCCCAGCATTTT.

In its sample, this clonotype was seen many times. The CDR3 region is CASSFGMLSGRGTDTQYF. CDR3 nucleotide sequence: TGTGCCAGCAGTTTTGGTATGTTGAGCGGGAGAGGCACAGATACGCAGTATTTT. This chain uses TRBV28 with TRBJ2-3; 8 bases map to TRBD2. CDR1 and CDR2 from the germline V gene are MDHEN and SYDVKM. This CDR3 spans 18 amino acids. V lost 3 bases to trimming and J lost 1 base; unmatched junction nucleotides: 12.

This clonotype was recorded at least ten times. This chain connects TRBV11-2 to TRBJ2-3; D remains ambiguous. The CDR3 covers 16 residues. Germline assignment: CDR1 SGHAT and CDR2 FQNNGV. The V gene lost 5 bases and the J gene lost 0 bases, with 15 bases spanning the gap. In DNA form, the CDR3 reads TGTGCCAGCAGCCCTTATAGGACCGCTAGCACAGATACGCAGTATTTT. Translating it yields CASSPYRTASTDTQYF. The full variable domain, completed using reference TRBV11-2 and TRBJ2-3, is EAGVAQSPRYKIIEKRQSVAFWCNPISGHATLYWYQQILGQGPKLLIQFQNNGVVDDSQLPKDRFSAERLKGVDSTLKIQPAKLEDSAVYLCASSPYRTASTDTQYFGPGTRLTVL.